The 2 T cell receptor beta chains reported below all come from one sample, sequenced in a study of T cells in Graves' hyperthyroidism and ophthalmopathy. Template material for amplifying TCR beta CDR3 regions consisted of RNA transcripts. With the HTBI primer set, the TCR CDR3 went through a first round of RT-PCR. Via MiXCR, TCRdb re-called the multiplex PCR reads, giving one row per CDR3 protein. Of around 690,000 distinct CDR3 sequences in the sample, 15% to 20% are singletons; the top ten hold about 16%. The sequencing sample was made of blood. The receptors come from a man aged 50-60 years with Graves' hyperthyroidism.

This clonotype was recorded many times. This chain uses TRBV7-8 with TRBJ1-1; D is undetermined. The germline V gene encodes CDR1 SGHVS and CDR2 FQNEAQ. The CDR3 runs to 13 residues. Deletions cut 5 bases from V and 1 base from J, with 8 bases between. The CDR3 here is CASSIGPNTEAFF. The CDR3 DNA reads TGTGCCAGCAGCATCGGGCCGAACACTGAAGCTTTCTTT.

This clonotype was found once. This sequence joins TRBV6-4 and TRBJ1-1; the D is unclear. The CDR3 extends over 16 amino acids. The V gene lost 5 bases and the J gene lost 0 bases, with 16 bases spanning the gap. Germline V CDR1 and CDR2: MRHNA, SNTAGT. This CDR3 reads CASSYIGRGMNTEAFF. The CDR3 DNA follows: TGTGCCAGCAGTTACATCGGGCGGGGAATGAACACTGAAGCTTTCTTT.